This paragraph covers one TCR beta chain sequence. Which antigen it targets is not known. The sample holds no much larger clone one base away, and base qualities are not on file. The data originate from a study of cytomegalovirus exposure and HLA in healthy donors (dated by TCRdb to 2015 to 2018). Turning to the overall study: According to an earlier analysis of a few hundred of the donors, about 190 million T cells yielded 117 million unique TCR beta sequences and roughly 280 Gb of sequence data. Roughly 300 gigabases of sequencing data and 91 million or so unique TCR sequences made up an early release that covered 500 to 650 HLA-typed donors. The genetic ancestry cluster associated with self-reported Caucasian donors included 80% to 90% of the roughly 380 genotyped donors. The aim of the study was to test whether cataloging public T cell receptors could identify signatures of past pathogen exposure. The study profiled the T cell repertoires of hundreds of subjects by immunosequencing and related them to cytomegalovirus serostatus. In addition to the first cohort of 650 to 750 subjects, a separate validation cohort of 120 different subjects was used. The study combined high-throughput TCR immunosequencing, statistical association of individual TCRs with disease status, and machine learning to predict cytomegalovirus infection status. To study patterns of TCR occurrence, a later analysis re-analyzed previously published TCR beta repertoires from 700 or so donors and added high-resolution HLA genotyping. In the later analysis, no new phenotypic data were used to find candidate immune exposures; instead, reliance was placed on TCR beta sequences and their occurrence across donors. An earlier analysis of around 580 of the donors used high-throughput TCR beta sequencing to judge whether each TCR beta V gene segment behaved as functional or pseudogenic. Donor age, sex, ethnicity and CMV serostatus were collected together with the repertoire data. In a later genetic analysis, genome-wide SNP genotypes for about 65% of the 666 donors were used, and that subset was treated as a discovery cohort. All discovery cohort repertoires had been generated on a single sequencing platform. Class I and class II HLA loci were covered by the typing at four-digit resolution. Typing coverage differed by locus: A, B, C, DRB1 and DQB1 were typed in roughly 629-630 donors, DQA1 in approximately 520, DPA1 in around 610, and DPB1 in 400 to 480. A handful of DR-DQ haplotypes were handled as single units for association and clustering because linkage in the cohort was strong. Across approximately 400 genotyped donors of the cohort, an average of 235,054 unique TCR beta nucleotide sequences per donor were sequenced, and roughly 17% of those sequences were non-productive. What the work shows at the level of the full study, not this receptor alone: Because counts were too low, 15 to 20 rarely observed V segments, including chromosome 9 orphons, were excluded from the earlier analysis of several hundred of the donors. In a later genetic analysis, fewer N-insertions in productive TCRs were reported among donors in an Asian-associated ancestry cluster than the approximately 710-donor mean. Across donors, most TCR sequences were observed very rarely, whereas some public TCRs were present in many individuals. In an earlier analysis of several hundred of the donors, most TCR beta V segments were observed in productive rearrangements about 87% or about 30% of the time, broadly matching IMGT annotations. Some IMGT-functional V segments, including TRBV6-2 and TRBV6-3, could not be told apart with the 87-base-pair reads, so those segments were excluded. In a later analysis, TCR association rates were found to vary across HLA loci, with the most associated TCRs seen for DRB1 alleles and the fewest for HLA-C alleles. In the study, around 160 TCR beta chains were listed as associated with cytomegalovirus. Most CMV-associated TCR beta chains appeared to be HLA-restricted in a later analysis, and the HLA associations seemed to be driven largely by CMV exposure. At a false discovery rate of 0.05, a later analysis linked 16,951 TCR beta sequences to specific HLA alleles. Correlated functional status among segregating V segments might be attributable to linkage disequilibrium, but an unknown experimental factor could not be ruled out. When HLA alleles, especially DR and DQ, strongly co-occurred, TCR associations were difficult to assign to individual alleles. A further reported finding was that TCR beta sequences accurately predicted the HLA-A and HLA-B alleles for most subjects in the first cohort. Only TCR beta chains were sequenced in this cohort, and the absence of alpha or paired-chain data limited detectable features. A group of highly shared sequence variants was considered likely to be a technical artifact of the sequencing pipeline. Sequencing depth was assumed to be roughly uniform across donors in the presence/absence analyses, though that assumption may not hold. The classifier was reported to diagnose cytomegalovirus status with high specificity and sensitivity in both the original cohort and the validation cohort. A later genetic analysis associated a missense DCLRE1C variant with V-gene and J-gene trimming of TCR beta chains, and an independent cohort replicated the association. Because HLA typing was unavailable for some donors at each locus, only the typed subset was used in association tests. In a later analysis, several top co-occurrence clusters were reported to appear linked to parvovirus B19, influenza, CMV and Epstein-Barr virus. A few of the identified cytomegalovirus-associated TCR beta chains were confirmed in vitro to be specific for cytomegalovirus antigens. The authors suggested that the approach could potentially be extended to other disease states and immunological phenotypes. In a later analysis, HLA-associated TCR beta chains were found to be more clonally expanded and to have lower generation probabilities than equally common non-associated chains. The only immune exposure information available for the cohort was CMV serostatus.

The cohort comprised 710 or so healthy bone marrow donors. At the time of sampling, every cohort member was nominally healthy, though immune exposures that went unrecorded were likely present. The donor tested CMV seropositive, placing the donor among the 250 to 350 seropositive members of the cohort. Every donor gave a peripheral blood sample, and the peripheral blood mononuclear cells from that sample were used for TCR beta sequencing. Genomic DNA was extracted from the blood cell samples with the Qiagen DNeasy Blood Extraction Kit. The germline ends are 10 bases apart after V is trimmed by 4 bases and J by 0 bases. The CDR3 goes from the cysteine to the phenylalanine over 14 residues. The entry retains the CDR3 DNA only, 42 bases that are in frame from base 1. Based on the germline V gene (reference sequence), the CDR1 and CDR2 sequences are SGHKS and YYEKEE. Library generation was performed with the immunoSEQ multiplex PCR assay. For the multiplex PCR, a mixture combining 60 forward primers for TCR Vbeta segments and 13 reverse primers for TCR Jbeta segments was used. A multiplex PCR assay on genomic DNA amplified the CDR3 region of rearranged TCR beta genes. The Illumina HiSeq System was used to sequence the amplified TCR beta libraries as 87-base-pair reads. The authors processed their data as follows. In a later analysis, 70 million to 95 million unique TCR beta chains were counted across the 690 or so repertoires, and approximately 11 million of these chains were shared by at least two donors. A nearest-neighbor algorithm error-corrected the raw reads and collapsed the reads into unique sequences, merging closely related sequences to remove PCR and sequencing errors. Alignment of CDR3 sequences to IMGT reference sequences was used to assign V, D and J gene segments. For a sequence to be retained, a match of at least six nucleotides was required to both a V gene segment and a J gene segment. A rearrangement counted as productive if the CDR3 had no stop codons and remained in frame with V and J, and every other rearrangement counted as non-productive. Following IMGT convention, CDR3 was defined as the stretch from the second conserved V-encoded cysteine up to the conserved J-encoded phenylalanine. Sequences without an unambiguous match to a single V gene segment were excluded from the earlier analysis of a few hundred of the donors. An earlier analysis of a few hundred of the donors classified V segments as functional when productive rearrangements were above 56.7% and as segregating when the standard deviation between donors was above 5%. To diagnose cytomegalovirus status from the catalog of TCR beta chain sequences, a statistical classification framework was built. A later analysis assigned V and J genes by comparing TCR nucleotide sequences with IMGT/GENE-DB human TR gene sequences. The TCRdist pipeline was used in a later analysis to assign CDR3 sequences and most-parsimonious VDJ recombination scenarios. In a later analysis, each TCR beta chain was defined by its CDR3 amino acid sequence together with its V-gene family, and reads without a unique V-gene family were excluded. In a later analysis, several hundred highly shared, low-generation-probability nucleotide sequences were removed to address suspected cross-contamination and a sequencing artifact. In a later analysis, a clonal expansion index was calculated for each public chain from normalized within-repertoire ranks of inferred template counts. In a later analysis, generation probabilities were computed using a VDJ recombination model fitted to out-of-frame rearrangements, and the results were checked against IGoR. A later analysis scored TCR-TCR, TCR-HLA and TCR-CMV co-occurrence with hypergeometric tests, applying a repertoire-size bias correction to TCR pairs. False discovery rates were estimated in a later analysis by permuting HLA or CMV assignments 20 times. A later analysis grouped co-occurring TCRs with DBSCAN, adding TCRdist sequence similarity when clustering within HLA-allele-positive subsets. Repertoires with fewer than 30,000 or more than 120,000 public chains, plus five repertoires with anomalous nucleotide sharing, were excluded from co-occurrence clustering. The table comes from immuneACCESS by way of TCRdb, which keeps in-frame sequences with V and J called. Part of the clones is missing from these tables; in studies checked, under half for an unresolved V gene and the rest for unknown reasons. That table furnishes V, J and clone size, whereas the DNA furnished D and trimming. The sample profile shows some 120,000 clones; roughly 62% of them were found once. The ten largest make up about 1.6% of the sample.

Sequencing used PBMCs. This sequence originates from a man younger than 40 in good health and CMV-seropositive. The chain joins TRBV5-5 to TRBJ1-1; no confident D gene assignment can be made. The CDR3 is CASSAAAMNTEAFF. The DNA reads TGTGCCAGCAGCGCGGCGGCAATGAACACTGAAGCTTTCTTT.